The rows below give T cell receptor beta chains drawn from one sample of a study of cytomegalovirus exposure and HLA in healthy donors. Libraries were prepared by immunoSEQ multiplex PCR; TCRdb keeps only in-frame clonotypes and omits some of them. The repertoire has roughly 20,000 clones, around 80% of them found once; the top ten carry about a fifth. Sequencing was done on a sample of PBMCs. The receptors derive from a human donor in good health. The CDR3 runs from the conserved cysteine through the conserved F or W. A D gene is named only where the DNA matches it firmly. Rows give clone size only sometimes, using once, few, many, or a class for an expanded clone.

TRBV2	.	few	TRBJ2-3	TGTGCCAGCACCCCAGGGACAGATACGCAGTATTTT	CASTPGTDTQYF
TRBV19	.	.	TRBJ2-1	TGTGCCAGTAGTATGGGACAATTCACTGAGCAGTTCTTC	CASSMGQFTEQFF
TRBV9	TRBD2	.	TRBJ2-7	TGTGCCAGCAGCGTAACTAGCGGTACCTACGAGCAGTACTTC	CASSVTSGTYEQYF
TRBV9	.	.	TRBJ1-1	TGTGCCAGCAGTGAACAGTTTAACACTGAAGCTTTCTTT	CASSEQFNTEAFF
TRBV4-2	TRBD2	.	TRBJ2-2	TGTGCCAGCAGCCAGGGGGATAGCGGGAGAACCGGGGAGCTGTTTTTT	CASSQGDSGRTGELFF
TRBV6-5	TRBD1	.	TRBJ2-7	TGTGCCAGCAGCCCAAATCGCAGGGGGGAGCAGTACTTC	CASSPNRRGEQYF
TRBV6-5	.	.	TRBJ1-5	TGTGCCACACGACAGTCTCAGAGCAATCAGCCCCAGCATTTT	CATRQSQSNQPQHF
TRBV15	TRBD1	.	TRBJ2-7	TGTGCCACCGGGACAGGGGTGGACGAGCAGTACTTC	CATGTGVDEQYF
TRBV6-5	.	.	TRBJ1-4	TGTGCCAGCGCAAGAGACTTTAATGAAAAACTGTTTTTT	CASARDFNEKLFF
TRBV7-9	TRBD1	.	TRBJ1-1	TGTGCCAGCAGCCCCAGGACAGGGGCTGAAGCTTTCTTT	CASSPRTGAEAFF
TRBV30	.	.	TRBJ2-3	TGTGCCTGGAGTGAATTGGGGCTTAGCACAGATACGCAGTATTTT	CAWSELGLSTDTQYF
TRBV4-2	TRBD1	.	TRBJ2-5	TGTGCCAGCAGCCAAGAGGGGACAGGGAGTGGGACCCAGTACTTC	CASSQEGTGSGTQYF
TRBV5-1	TRBD2	.	TRBJ2-3	TGCGCCAGCAGCTCCCAGACTAGCGCAGATACGCAGTATTTT	CASSSQTSADTQYF
TRBV4-2	.	few	TRBJ1-2	TGTGCCAGCAGCCAAGGGAGGGCCGCCGGCTATGGCTACACCTTC	CASSQGRAAGYGYTF
TRBV7-9	.	.	TRBJ1-1	TGTGCCAGCAGCTTAGGGCCTGGACAGCGAATTTTGCCCACTGAAGCTTTCTTT	CASSLGPGQRILPTEAFF
TRBV7-9	.	.	TRBJ1-1	TGTGCCAGCAGGGGAGACACGGGGAACACTGAAGCTTTCTTT	CASRGDTGNTEAFF
TRBV14	TRBD1	.	TRBJ2-7	TGTGCCAGCAGCCAAACGACAGGGATCGACGATGCGTACGAGCAGTACTTC	CASSQTTGIDDAYEQYF
TRBV11-2	.	.	TRBJ2-7	TGTGCCAGCAGCCCCAGCGGAAGGACCTACGAGCAGTACTTC	CASSPSGRTYEQYF
TRBV6-4	TRBD1	.	TRBJ1-1	TGTGCCAGCAGCGCCGACAGGGGCACTGAAGCTTTCTTT	CASSADRGTEAFF
TRBV5-1	TRBD2	.	TRBJ2-2	TGCGCCAGCAAGATAGCGGGGGGGAACACCGGGGAGCTGTTTTTT	CASKIAGGNTGELFF
TRBV10-2	.	.	TRBJ2-7	TGCGCCAGCACTTCTTCAGGGCGCGGCGAGCAGTACTTC	CASTSSGRGEQYF
TRBV11-2	.	few	TRBJ1-3	TGTGCCAGCAGCTTAGGGGCGCAGGCTGGAAACACCATATATTTT	CASSLGAQAGNTIYF
TRBV15	TRBD1	.	TRBJ1-3	TGTGCCACCAGCGACCTACTCCGGGACAGAGAAAACACCATATATTTT	CATSDLLRDRENTIYF
TRBV6-5	TRBD1	few	TRBJ1-5	TGTGCCAGCAGGCCGACAGGGGCAAGTCAGCCCCAGCATTTT	CASRPTGASQPQHF